The sample holds a few counts of the clone carrying this TCR beta chain. This sample was included in a study of blood T cell repertoires in COVID-19. In the study overall: The United States, Italy and Spain provided the acute and convalescent COVID-19 samples.

Measured with immunoSEQ multiplex PCR; TCRdb has only the in-frame clones, and not every one. The repertoire holds more than 200,000 clones, with over 80% as singletons. The germline gives CDR1 SGHKS, CDR2 YYEKEE (reference sequence). The V segment lost 4 bases and the J segment 5 bases; nucleotides outside the gene matches: 7. The CDR3 runs to 15 residues. The sequencing input was peripheral blood. This sequence originates from a man aged 35 to 55 with acute or convalescent COVID-19. The rearrangement links TRBV5-5 to TRBJ1-5; 9 nucleotides agree with TRBD1. DNA for the CDR3: TGTGCCAGCAGCAAGACAGGGGGTTCAGATCAGCCCCAGCATTTT. Its protein product is CASSKTGGSDQPQHF.